The T cell receptor beta chain described here comes from a study of CD8 T cells in ankylosing spondylitis. General observations from the study: Clones that were linked to disease were CD8+ and were relatively rare in peripheral blood. Reactive arthritis synovial fluid and blood were previously reported to contain some motif variants. Apparently characteristic of ankylosing spondylitis blood was a TCR beta motif (eight highly homologous variants). Enrichment of disease-linked clones was reportedly significant in matched ankylosing spondylitis synovial fluid.

Worth noting for this clonotype: Its antigen is not known.

This CDR3 has 15 residues. Deletions cut 3 bases from V and 2 bases from J, with 12 bases between. The V gene's germline CDR1 is SNHLY and CDR2 FYNNEI. Each CDR3 protein gets one entry after TCRdb re-called the 5' RACE reads with MiXCR. The table includes 250,000 to 350,000 distinct CDR3 sequences, roughly 20% detected once. This rearrangement joins TRBV2 to TRBJ2-3; weak D call: TRBD1 (6 bases). The sample was blood, either unsorted or a sorted T cell fraction (not recorded which). The clonotype comes from a male donor with ankylosing spondylitis or in good health (not recorded which). DNA for the CDR3: TGTGCCAGCAGTGACAGGGGCCCTTCCACAGATACGCAGTATTTT. Its protein product is CASSDRGPSTDTQYF.